This T cell receptor beta chain was sequenced in a study of blood T cell repertoires in COVID-19 (dated by TCRdb to the early 2020s). Background on the whole study: Collaborator samples came from the United States, Italy and Spain and covered acute and convalescent phases of COVID-19. A freely available public database, intended as a resource for researchers studying the immune response to SARS-CoV-2, is where the repertoires were released. Nearly every sample came with metadata listing a de-identified subject ID, COVID-19 status, age in years and sex. Where available, HLA class I and class II types were obtained from metadata supplied by the sample provider rather than from assay-based typing. The material from the prospective study consisted of cDNA or gDNA derived from T cells, B-cell-depleted T cells, or PBMCs. Deeply sampled blood TCRbeta repertoires from subjects exposed to, actively infected with, or recovered from COVID-19 were included in the dataset. The samples were drawn from two sources: the first 160 participants of the ongoing ImmuneRACE study, and over 950 subjects contributed by 6 global collaborators. What the authors observed across the whole study: The amount of clinical and demographic metadata varied by source and participant and was provided uncurated.

The immunoSEQ Assay, a bias-controlled multiplex PCR, was used to amplify TCRbeta CDR3 regions from genomic DNA. On the authors' methods: Within the assay, amplification of reference gene primers was used to estimate how many nucleated cells each sample contained. To quantify the absolute abundance of each unique TCRbeta CDR3 rearrangement, sequence reads were collapsed and filtered. For each sample, productive Simpson clonality was calculated by taking the square root of Simpson's diversity index across productive rearrangements. The source is immuneACCESS, and TCRdb retained only in-frame sequences with V and J called. Part of the clones is not carried over; for the studies checked, unresolved V genes explain less than half of this, and the remainder is unexplained. V, J and clone size are those of that table, while D and trimming were read from the DNA. This sample is represented by roughly 130,000 clones; 70% to 85% of them were singletons. The top ten hold 3% of the sample.

Points on this clone: Which antigen it targets is not known. No per-base quality is available; no much larger clone lies one base away.

The collaborating institutions used their own protocols to collect whole blood in K2EDTA tubes. For TCRbeta analysis, collaborators shipped samples as frozen whole blood, isolated PBMCs, or DNA extracted from either of those sample types. The specimen was peripheral blood. This receptor was identified in a woman aged 80 or over with acute or convalescent COVID-19.

CDR3 sequence: CASRASGDYEQYF. The sequenced DNA: TGTGCCAGTAGAGCCAGCGGGGACTACGAGCAGTACTTC. Here the chain combines TRBV19 and TRBJ2-7, with 7 junctional bases fitting TRBD2. From the cysteine through the phenylalanine, the CDR3 covers 13 amino acids. The entry retains the CDR3 DNA only, 39 bases that are in frame from base 1. Trimmed from V: 6 bases; trimmed from J: 3 bases; junction bases lacking a gene match: 5. Reading the germline V gene (reference sequence) gives CDR1 LNHDA and CDR2 SQIVND.